This T cell receptor (beta chain) was sequenced during a study of blood T cell repertoires in COVID-19. Looking at the study overall: Acute and convalescent COVID-19 specimens originated in the United States, Italy and Spain.

Clones were read by immunoSEQ multiplex PCR, and TCRdb kept only the in-frame ones, dropping some. The table has about 230,000 clones, approximately 82% seen once. V trimming: 6 bases; J trimming: 4 bases; junction bases outside the gene matches: 13. CDR3 size: 16 residues. Germline V CDR1 and CDR2: MDHEN, SYDVKM. This chain joins TRBV28 and TRBJ2-7; 9 positions match TRBD2. Sequenced material: peripheral blood. The sequence came from a middle-aged man with active or convalescent COVID-19. For the CDR3, the DNA is TGTGCCAGCAGCCCCCCTGTAGCGGGAGTTTTTTACGAGCAGTACTTC. Protein sequence: CASSPPVAGVFYEQYF.